The sequence of this T cell receptor (beta chain) was determined in a study of blood T cell repertoires in COVID-19. In the study overall: The United States, Italy and Spain were the sources of the acute and convalescent COVID-19 samples.

Original processing methods: Amplification of reference gene primers provided the estimated nucleated cell counts. Method: immunoSEQ multiplex PCR; TCRdb's copy keeps in-frame clones and lacks some. V, J and clone size derive from that table, while D and trimming were established from the DNA sequence. The sample yields around 310,000 clones, just under 90% seen once. This CDR3 has 16 residues. V shed 3 bases, J shed 2 bases, and the junction held 6 bases outside the gene matches. Looked up from germline, CDR1 is SGHRS and CDR2 is YFSETQ. The TCR originated in a woman in her twenties or thirties who had recovered from COVID-19. Sequenced input: PBMCs or T cells enriched from blood (not recorded which). The rearrangement uses TRBV5-1 and TRBJ1-4, with 8 positions matching TRBD1. CDR3 sequence (DNA): TGCGCCAGCAGCTCCGGACAGGGAGGGACTAATGAAAAACTGTTTTTT. Amino acid sequence: CASSSGQGGTNEKLFF.